The 3 T cell receptor beta chains below come from one sample, sequenced in a study of molecular identifiers for immune sequencing clone quantification. TCRdb redid the calling of the PCR reads with MiXCR, one entry per CDR3 protein. The sample lists more than 50,000 distinct CDR3 sequences; under 20% were seen once. Sequences were obtained from naive CD8+ T cells from blood, with Jurkat cell RNA spiked in. Regarding subset: FACS-sorted CD8+CD4-CCR7+CD45RA+ naive T cells. The receptors originated from a human donor in good health. Some libraries in this study had Jurkat cell RNA spiked in.

This clonotype appeared a few times. The CDR3, as DNA: TGTGCCAGCAGCTCCGAAAAGGTGCTCCTACAGAGTAACTCTGGAAACACCATATATTTT. This encodes CASSSEKVLLQSNSGNTIYF. The chain is built from TRBV7-9 and TRBJ1-3; D uncertain. Per the germline V gene, CDR1 is SEHNR and CDR2 is FQNEAQ (reference sequence). This CDR3 has 20 residues. Deletions cut 4 bases from V and 0 bases from J, with 25 bases between.

This clonotype has at least ten counts. This chain's CDR3 is CASSATDQETQYF. For the CDR3, the DNA is TGTGCCAGCAGTGCCACGGACCAAGAGACCCAGTACTTC. The chain recombines TRBV25-1 with TRBJ2-5; D remains unclear. V was pared by 4 bases and J by 0 bases, with 6 bases between. In germline, CDR1 is MGHDK, CDR2 SYGVNS. The length of the CDR3 is 13 residues.

At least ten counts were recorded for this clonotype. V usage is TRBV7-9 and J usage is TRBJ1-4; no firm D call. The CDR3 spans 15 residues. Trimming pared 5 bases from V and 0 bases from J, leaving 10 bases between. Looked up from germline, CDR1 is SEHNR and CDR2 is FQNEAQ (reference sequence). The CDR3 is CASSPAVSTNEKLFF. The CDR3 DNA reads as TGTGCCAGCAGCCCAGCGGTTTCAACTAATGAAAAACTGTTTTTT. The full variable domain, its missing parts supplied by reference TRBV7-9 and TRBJ1-4, is DTGVSQNPRHKITKRGQNVTFRCDPISEHNRLYWYRQTLGQGPEFLTYFQNEAQLEKSRLLSDRFSAERPKGSFSTLEIQRTEQGDSAMYLCASSPAVSTNEKLFFGSGTQLSVL.